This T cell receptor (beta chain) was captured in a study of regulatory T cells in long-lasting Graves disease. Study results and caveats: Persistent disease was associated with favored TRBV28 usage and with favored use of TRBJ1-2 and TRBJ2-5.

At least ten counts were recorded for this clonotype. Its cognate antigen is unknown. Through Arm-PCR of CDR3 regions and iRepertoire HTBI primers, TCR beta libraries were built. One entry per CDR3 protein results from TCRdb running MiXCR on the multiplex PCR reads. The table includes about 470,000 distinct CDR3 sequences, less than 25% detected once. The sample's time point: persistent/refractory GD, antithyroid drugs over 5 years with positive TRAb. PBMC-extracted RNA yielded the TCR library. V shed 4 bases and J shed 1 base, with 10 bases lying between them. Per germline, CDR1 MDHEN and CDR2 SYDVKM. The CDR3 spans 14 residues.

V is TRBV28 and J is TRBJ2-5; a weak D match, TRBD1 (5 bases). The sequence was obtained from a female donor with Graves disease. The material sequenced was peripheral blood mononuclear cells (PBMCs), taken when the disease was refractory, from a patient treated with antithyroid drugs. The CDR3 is CASSSDRPQETQYF. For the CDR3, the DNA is TGTGCCAGCAGTTCCGACAGACCCCAAGAGACCCAGTACTTC.